One and the same sample provided the 4 T cell receptor beta chains below, sequenced in a study of shared clonotypes between healthy human individuals. Some clones are missing from TCRdb's copy, which holds only in-frame ones; the method was immunoSEQ multiplex PCR. The sample lists around 2.1 million clones, approximately 94% seen once, with over 0.1% in the top ten. The material sequenced was naive CD4+ T cells sorted from blood. Noted subset: CD45RA+ positively selected. Every receptor here comes from a man between 18 and 35 years old in good health.

Regarding this clone: The same CDR3 can be traced to other DNA sequences in this sample. The DNA for the CDR3 is TGCAGCGTTCAAACGGGGGGTGAGACCCAGTACTTC. It specifies CSVQTGGETQYF. The V call is TRBV29-1, the J call TRBJ2-5, with 7 bases that match TRBD2. The CDR3 has 12 amino acids. V trimming: 5 bases; J trimming: 5 bases; junction bases outside the gene matches: 5. Per germline, CDR1 SQVTM and CDR2 ANQGSEA. Filled out from reference TRBV29-1 and TRBJ2-5, the complete variable domain reads SAVISQKPSRDICQRGTSLTIQCQVDSQVTMMFWYRQQPGQSLTLIATANQGSEATYESGFVIDKFPISRPNLTFSTLTVSNMSPEDSSIYLCSVQTGGETQYFGPGTRLLVL.

The rearrangement links TRBV5-1 to TRBJ2-3, with D tentatively TRBD1 (6 bases). In germline, CDR1 is SGHRS, CDR2 YFSETQ. The CDR3 sequence is 14 residues long. V was clipped by 2 bases and J by 3 bases, with 10 bases between them. The CDR3 sequence is CASSFPTGTDTQYF. CDR3 sequence (DNA): TGCGCCAGCAGCTTCCCCACAGGGACAGATACGCAGTATTTT.

V is TRBV6-1 and J is TRBJ2-7; 9 bases fit TRBD1. The germline CDR1 and CDR2 sequences are MNHNS and SASEGT. The trim removed 8 bases at V and 4 bases at J, leaving 12 bases unmatched. The CDR3 is 15 residues long. The DNA of the CDR3 is TGTGCCAGCCAGGCTCCGGGACAGGGAAAATACGAGCAGTACTTC. Amino acid sequence: CASQAPGQGKYEQYF.

The CDR3 coding sequence is TGCGCCAGCAGCCAAGTAGGGAATAGCAATCAGCCCCAGCATTTT. Translation: CASSQVGNSNQPQHF. The J gene is TRBJ1-5, the V gene TRBV4-1; D unclear. Trimming stripped 1 base from V and 0 bases from J, with 7 bases between. Germline loops: CDR1 MGHRA, CDR2 YSYEKL. The CDR3 is 15 amino acids.